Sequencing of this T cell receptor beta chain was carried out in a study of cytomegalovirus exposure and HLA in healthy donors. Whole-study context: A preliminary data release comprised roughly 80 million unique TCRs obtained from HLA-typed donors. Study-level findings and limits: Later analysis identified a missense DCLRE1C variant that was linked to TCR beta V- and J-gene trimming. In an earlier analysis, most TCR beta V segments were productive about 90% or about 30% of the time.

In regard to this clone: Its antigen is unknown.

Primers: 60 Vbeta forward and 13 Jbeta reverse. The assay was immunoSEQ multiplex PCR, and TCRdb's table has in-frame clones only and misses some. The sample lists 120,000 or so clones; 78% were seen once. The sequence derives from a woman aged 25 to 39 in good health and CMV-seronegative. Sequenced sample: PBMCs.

The CDR3 nucleotides are TGCAGCGCTAGGACAGGGGTTACTGAAGCTTTCTTT. Its protein is CSARTGVTEAFF. The gene calls are TRBV29-1 and TRBJ1-1, with 9 nucleotides matching TRBD1. The J segment lost 5 bases and the V segment lost 7 bases, leaving 5 bases of the junction unmatched. The CDR3 is 12 amino acids. Germline V CDR1 and CDR2: SQVTM, ANQGSEA.